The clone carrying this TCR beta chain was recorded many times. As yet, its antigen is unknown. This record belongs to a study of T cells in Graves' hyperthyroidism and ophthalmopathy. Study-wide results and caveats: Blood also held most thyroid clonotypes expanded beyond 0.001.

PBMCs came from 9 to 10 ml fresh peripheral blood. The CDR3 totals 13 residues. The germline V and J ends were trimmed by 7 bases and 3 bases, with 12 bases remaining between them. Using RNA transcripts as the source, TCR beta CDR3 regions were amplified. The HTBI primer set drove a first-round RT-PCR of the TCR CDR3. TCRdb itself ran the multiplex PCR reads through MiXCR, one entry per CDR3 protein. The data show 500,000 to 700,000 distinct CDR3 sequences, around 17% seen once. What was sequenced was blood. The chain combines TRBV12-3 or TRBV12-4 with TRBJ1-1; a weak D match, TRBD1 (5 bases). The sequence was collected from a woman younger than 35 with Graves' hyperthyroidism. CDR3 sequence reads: CASNPRGDTEAFF. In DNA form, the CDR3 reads TGTGCCAGCAATCCTCGGGGGGACACTGAAGCTTTCTTT.